This record concerns one TCR beta chain sequence. The antigen it recognizes is unknown. No per-base quality is available; no much larger clone lies one base away. These data belong to a study of blood T cell repertoires in COVID-19 (dated by TCRdb to the early 2020s). Background on the whole study: Samples from collaborators originated in the United States, Italy and Spain and spanned both the acute and convalescent phases of COVID-19. A de-identified subject ID, COVID-19 status, age in years and sex were almost always included in the sample metadata. Samples came from the ongoing ImmuneRACE study (first 160 participants) plus 1,254 subjects from 6 global collaborators. Where available, HLA class I and class II types were obtained from metadata supplied by the sample provider rather than from assay-based typing. The material from the prospective study consisted of cDNA or gDNA derived from T cells, B-cell-depleted T cells, or PBMCs. The repertoires were released in a freely available public database meant as a resource for research on the immune response to SARS-CoV-2. The dataset comprised deeply sampled blood TCRbeta repertoires from subjects exposed to, actively infected with, or recovered from COVID-19.

In the prospective study, participants were about 18 to 95 years old, resided in 24 geographic areas of the United States, and were enrolled through a virtual design. To assign participants to cohorts, the prospective study relied on clinical history that participants themselves reported in a screening survey and a study questionnaire. ImmuneRACE Cohort 3 recovered participants were defined by two consecutive negative NP/OP PCR tests, healthcare professional clearance, or symptom resolution. Each participant in the prospective study had whole blood, serum and a nasopharyngeal or oropharyngeal swab collected by mobile phlebotomists. Additional blood draws and questionnaires over an approximately 2-month period could optionally be provided by prospective study participants. Before DNA extraction, blood samples from the prospective study were shipped at room temperature or frozen. TCRbeta CDR3 regions were amplified from genomic DNA by means of the immunoSEQ Assay, a bias-controlled multiplex PCR. The paper's data handling went like this. Within the assay, amplification of reference gene primers was used to estimate how many nucleated cells each sample contained. To quantify the absolute abundance of each unique TCRbeta CDR3 rearrangement, sequence reads were collapsed and filtered. For each sample, productive Simpson clonality was calculated as the square root of Simpson's diversity index over productive rearrangements. Imported from immuneACCESS, the table was reduced by TCRdb to in-frame sequences with V and J called. These copies leave out some clones; in studies compared against another copy, an unresolved V gene accounts for under half, and the cause of the remainder is not known. The V and J calls and clone size come from that table; D and trimming were worked out from the DNA. The sample table holds about 240,000 clones, of which around 89% were seen once. About 4% of the sample rests with the top ten.

Study-wide conclusions, independent of this receptor: Clinical and demographic metadata were provided uncurated, with the amount varying by source and participant.

The CDR1 and CDR2 encoded by the germline V gene are SGDLS and YYNGEE. Measured from the cysteine to the phenylalanine, the CDR3 is 15 residues long. Only the CDR3 region is kept as DNA, spanning 45 bases read in frame from base 1. V trim: 3 bases; J trim: 4 bases; unmatched bases: 9. The chain links TRBV9 with TRBJ1-2; 7 bases in the junction line up with TRBD1. Material for sequencing was PBMCs or T cells enriched from blood (not recorded which). This receptor was identified in a woman aged 30 to 39 who had recovered from COVID-19. The sequenced DNA is TGTGCCAGCAGCGAGGCCGGGACAGCAAGCTATGGCTACACCTTC. This sequence encodes CASSEAGTASYGYTF.